This T cell receptor beta chain stems from a study of T cell responses to AZD1222 COVID-19 vaccine. General study results and limits: Two AZD1222 administrations were followed by greater Spike-specific TCR breadth and depth. Females outnumbered males among donors, who were mostly white British; clonal diversity was possibly underestimated.

The CDR3 covers 15 residues. The germline V gene encodes CDR1 SGHDN and CDR2 FVKESK. V dropped 4 bases and J dropped 4; count of bases not matched to a gene: 3. Assay: immunoSEQ multiplex PCR; the TCRdb copy retains only in-frame clones and omits some. The table records fewer than 200,000 clones, about 87% of them present only once. Comments on this clone: The antigen is undetermined.

The specimen was peripheral blood, collected on day 0 of AZD1222 vaccination. The origin of this receptor is an adult in good health. V is TRBV14 and J is TRBJ2-2, with 10 bases matching TRBD2. As DNA, the CDR3 is TGTGCCAGCAGCCTGAGCGGGAGGGCCACCGGGGAGCTGTTTTTT. This encodes CASSLSGRATGELFF. The full variable domain, with the rest looked up from reference TRBV14 and TRBJ2-2, is EAGVTQFPSHSVIEKGQTVTLRCDPISGHDNLYWYRRVMGKEIKFLLHFVKESKQDESGMPNNRFLAERTGGTYSTLKVQPAELEDSGVYFCASSLSGRATGELFFGEGSRLTVL.